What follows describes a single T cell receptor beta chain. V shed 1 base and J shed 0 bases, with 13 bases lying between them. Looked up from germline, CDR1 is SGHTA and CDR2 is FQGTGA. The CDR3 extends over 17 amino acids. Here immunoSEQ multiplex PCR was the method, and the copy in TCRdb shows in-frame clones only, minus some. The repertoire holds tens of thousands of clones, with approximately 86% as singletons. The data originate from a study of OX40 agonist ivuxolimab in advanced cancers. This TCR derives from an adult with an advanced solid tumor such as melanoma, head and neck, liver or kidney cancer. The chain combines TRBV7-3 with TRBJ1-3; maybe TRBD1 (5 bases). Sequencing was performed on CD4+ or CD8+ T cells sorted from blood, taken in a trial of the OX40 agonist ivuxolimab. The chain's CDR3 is CASSLIEGRSSGNTIYF. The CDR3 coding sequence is TGTGCCAGCAGCTTAATTGAGGGACGGAGCTCTGGAAACACCATATATTTT.